This T cell receptor (beta chain) was sequenced in a study of cytomegalovirus exposure and HLA in healthy donors. Study-level points and caveats: A later analysis linked 15,000 to 20,000 TCR beta sequences to HLA alleles at 0.05 false discovery rate. Sequencing artifact likely explains a cluster of highly shared sequence variants.

Note on this clone: The antigen is undetermined.

Donors likely had unrecorded immune exposures despite being nominally healthy when sampled. Primers for the PCR totalled 60 Vbeta and 13 Jbeta. Generated by immunoSEQ multiplex PCR, the TCRdb table keeps only in-frame clones and is missing some. Altogether more than 150,000 clones are present, 81% being singletons, with the ten largest covering 3% to 4.5%. V was cut by 5 bases and J by 0 bases, with 8 bases left in between. Germline V gene sequence: CDR1 MNHNS, CDR2 SASEGT. The CDR3 covers 15 residues. The specimen sequenced was PBMCs. This clonotype originated in a man in his forties or fifties in good health and CMV-seronegative. The chain carries TRBV6-1 and TRBJ2-6; no reliable D call. The CDR3 DNA reads TGTGCCAGCAGTTTTCAACTCTCTGGGGCCAACGTCCTGACTTTC. Amino acids: CASSFQLSGANVLTF.